This is a list of T cell receptor beta chains from one sample in a study of T cells in Graves' hyperthyroidism and ophthalmopathy. TCRdb reprocessed the multiplex PCR reads with MiXCR, giving one entry per CDR3 protein. The repertoire holds some 490,000 distinct CDR3 sequences, less than 25% seen once, with about 49% in the top ten. Sequences were obtained from blood. These TCRs come from a woman in her 70s with Graves' ophthalmopathy. Each CDR3 is given with its conserved first and last residue. A D gene is named only where the DNA matches it firmly. Clone size is given for some rows only: seen once, a few or many times, or a class if the clone is expanded.

>TRBV7-2|TRBJ2-1|.|TRBD2
CASSLLSGVYNEQFF
TGTGCCAGCAGCTTGCTTAGCGGGGTTTACAATGAGCAGTTCTTC
>TRBV5-6|TRBJ2-2|.|.
CASSAVPGPFSGELFF
TGTGCCAGCAGCGCCGTTCCGGGACCCTTTTCCGGGGAGCTGTTTTTT
>TRBV2|TRBJ2-2|few|TRBD1
CASSGTGGNTGELFF
TGTGCCAGCAGTGGGACAGGGGGGAACACCGGGGAGCTGTTTTTT
>TRBV27|TRBJ2-5|.|.
CASSPRITAETQYF
TGTGCCAGCAGCCCACGAATTACCGCCGAGACCCAGTACTTC
>TRBV5-1|TRBJ2-7|.|TRBD1
CASSFSGGRDEQYF
TGCGCCAGCAGCTTTTCAGGGGGCCGGGACGAGCAGTACTTC
>TRBV4-2|TRBJ1-1|.|.
CASSQDLLGTASGKAFF
TGTGCCAGCAGCCAAGATCTCCTGGGCACAGCCAGCGGAAAAGCTTTCTTT
>TRBV19|TRBJ2-3|.|TRBD2
CASSKLAGDTDTQYF
TGTGCCAGTAGTAAACTAGCGGGAGACACAGATACGCAGTATTTT
>TRBV3-1|TRBJ1-1|.|.
CASSQDVRRAFF
TGTGCCAGCAGCCAAGATGTGAGGCGGGCTTTCTTT
>TRBV19|TRBJ2-2|.|TRBD1
CASTGTGSYTGELFF
TGTGCCAGTACCGGGACAGGGAGTTACACCGGGGAGCTGTTTTTT
>TRBV5-1|TRBJ2-7|few|.
CASSPRLDRYEQYF
TGCGCCAGCAGCCCTAGACTAGATCGATACGAGCAGTACTTC
>TRBV19|TRBJ2-3|.|TRBD2
CASSIRLAGGITDTQYF
TGTGCCAGTAGTATACGTCTAGCGGGAGGCATAACAGATACGCAGTATTTT
>TRBV6-6|TRBJ1-5|few|.
CASSYPLQGQPQHF
TGTGCCAGCAGTTACCCATTACAGGGTCAGCCCCAGCATTTT
>TRBV4-1|TRBJ1-1|few|.
CASSQPGRNTEAFF
TGCGCCAGCAGCCAACCGGGACGGAACACTGAAGCTTTCTTT
>TRBV15|TRBJ2-3|.|.
CATSRDSRQSTDTQYF
TGTGCCACCAGCAGAGATTCGAGGCAAAGCACAGATACGCAGTATTTT
>TRBV20-1|TRBJ2-1|few|.
CSARLPAAYNEQFF
TGCAGTGCTAGACTACCCGCAGCTTACAATGAGCAGTTCTTC
>TRBV5-4|TRBJ2-7|many|TRBD1
CASSAGQGYEQYF
TGTGCCAGCAGCGCGGGACAGGGCTACGAGCAGTACTTC
>TRBV3-1|TRBJ2-1|.|TRBD2
CASSHSGNGNEQFF
TGTGCCAGCAGCCATAGCGGGAATGGGAATGAGCAGTTCTTC
>TRBV28|TRBJ2-5|.|TRBD2
CASSVPGGQETQYF
TGTGCCAGTTCGGTTCCGGGAGGGCAAGAGACCCAGTACTTC
>TRBV7-9|TRBJ1-5|.|.
CASSPNEYQPQHF
TGTGCCAGCAGCCCAAATGAATATCAGCCCCAGCATTTT
>TRBV2|TRBJ2-2|few|.
CASSVQGSGNTGELFF
TGTGCCAGCAGTGTGCAGGGGTCGGGTAACACCGGGGAGCTGTTTTTT
>TRBV24-1|TRBJ1-4|.|.
CATSDHGGPNEKLFF
TGTGCCACCAGTGATCACGGAGGGCCTAATGAAAAACTGTTTTTT
>TRBV30|TRBJ1-3|.|.
CAWISGNTIYF
TGTGCCTGGATTAGTGGAAACACCATATATTTT
>TRBV30|TRBJ1-2|once|.
CAWSRPGRGTNGYTF
TGTGCCTGGAGTAGGCCGGGCAGGGGAACCAATGGCTACACCTTC
>TRBV28|TRBJ1-4|few|.
CASSPRGFEKLFF
TGTGCCAGCAGCCCTCGCGGGTTTGAAAAACTGTTTTTT
>TRBV19|TRBJ2-1|.|.
CASNTGTSYNEQFF
TGTGCCAGTAATACGGGGACATCCTACAATGAGCAGTTCTTC
>TRBV27|TRBJ2-5|.|.
CASSPPGGKSQETQYF
TGTGCCAGCAGTCCCCCCGGGGGTAAGAGCCAAGAGACCCAGTACTTC
>TRBV9|TRBJ2-1|few|.
CASSVERRAPYNEQFF
TGTGCCAGCAGCGTAGAAAGGAGGGCCCCCTACAATGAGCAGTTCTTC
>TRBV4-3|TRBJ2-7|.|TRBD1
CASSQDLGTESYEQYF
TGCGCCAGCAGCCAAGATCTCGGGACAGAGTCCTACGAGCAGTACTTC
>TRBV6-2/TRBV6-3|TRBJ2-3|.|TRBD2
CASTGLAADTRYF
TGTGCCAGCACTGGGCTAGCGGCAGATACGCGGTATTTT
>TRBV2|TRBJ2-3|many|TRBD2
CASSETSGIQTDTQYF
TGTGCCAGCAGTGAGACTAGCGGGATCCAGACAGATACGCAGTATTTT
>TRBV28|TRBJ2-7|.|.
CASSPPLVPYEQYF
TGTGCCAGCTCACCACCATTGGTGCCCTACGAGCAGTACTTC
>TRBV9|TRBJ2-1|.|.
CASSAGGAEQFF
TGTGCCAGCAGTGCTGGGGGGGCCGAGCAGTTCTTC
>TRBV27|TRBJ2-5|few|.
CASRGEFGETQYF
TGTGCCAGCCGCGGGGAGTTTGGAGAGACCCAGTACTTC
>TRBV28|TRBJ2-2|many|TRBD1
CASSPRQGVNTGELFF
TGTGCCAGCAGTCCCCGACAGGGGGTGAACACCGGGGAGCTGTTTTTT
>TRBV12-3/TRBV12-4|TRBJ1-4|few|.
CASSFKGGDEKLFF
TGTGCCAGCAGTTTTAAGGGGGGCGATGAAAAACTGTTTTTT
>TRBV20-1|TRBJ2-7|few|TRBD2
CSARGGGRGPSYEQYF
TGCAGTGCTAGGGGGGGGGGACGGGGACCTTCCTACGAGCAGTACTTC
>TRBV5-6|TRBJ1-2|.|.
CASSLVLGKDGYTF
TGTGCCAGCAGCTTGGTGCTGGGAAAGGATGGCTACACCTTC
>TRBV6-2/TRBV6-3|TRBJ2-1|many|TRBD1
CASSYSRTGDYNEQFF
TGTGCCAGCAGTTACTCCCGGACAGGAGATTACAATGAGCAGTTCTTC
>TRBV6-1|TRBJ1-6|.|.
CASSAWNSPLHF
TGTGCCAGCAGCGCTTGGAATTCACCCCTCCACTTT
>TRBV3-1|TRBJ2-7|.|TRBD2
CASSLRGAGEQYF
TGTGCCAGCAGCCTGCGGGGGGCGGGCGAGCAGTACTTC
>TRBV6-1|TRBJ1-1|few|.
CASSEAIGARGKTEAFF
TGTGCCAGCAGTGAAGCTATAGGGGCAAGGGGAAAAACTGAAGCTTTCTTT
>TRBV7-2|TRBJ1-1|.|TRBD1
CASSSDRDRGPTEAFF
TGTGCCAGCAGCTCTGACCGGGACAGGGGTCCCACTGAAGCTTTCTTT
>TRBV18|TRBJ2-7|.|.
CASSVGQGGPYEQYF
TGTGCCAGCTCAGTGGGCCAGGGGGGCCCCTACGAGCAGTACTTC
>TRBV7-2|TRBJ2-3|.|.
CASSLEDPPYNTQYF
TGTGCCAGCAGCTTAGAGGACCCACCTTATAATACGCAGTATTTT
>TRBV6-1|TRBJ2-7|few|TRBD2
CASSEVSGRAQEQYF
TGTGCCAGCAGTGAAGTAAGCGGGAGGGCCCAAGAGCAGTACTTC
>TRBV30|TRBJ2-7|once|.
CASTLGPSSYEQYF
TGTGCCTCCACGCTGGGTCCTAGCTCCTACGAGCAGTACTTC
>TRBV10-3|TRBJ2-2|.|.
CAISESVVGSNTGELFF
TGTGCCATCAGTGAGTCAGTTGTGGGGAGTAACACCGGGGAGCTGTTTTTT
>TRBV27|TRBJ1-5|many|TRBD1
CASSPTGLQPQHF
TGTGCCAGCAGTCCGACAGGGCTACAGCCCCAGCATTTT
>TRBV9|TRBJ1-2|few|.
CASSVDYSPNYGYTF
TGTGCCAGCAGCGTAGACTACAGTCCTAACTATGGCTACACCTTC
>TRBV11-2|TRBJ2-1|.|.
CASSLGRGRYNEQFF
TGTGCCAGCAGCTTAGGGAGGGGGAGATACAATGAGCAGTTCTTC